These 8 T cell receptor beta chains originate from one sample sequenced in a study of beta chain features in type 1 diabetes. The isolated RNA, all of it, was reverse transcribed, so expressed TCRB transcripts were what got sequenced. Sequencing was performed with immunoSEQ multiplex PCR; in TCRdb, only in-frame clones are kept and a portion is missing. The sample carries hundreds of thousands of clones, 17% recorded once. Sequenced input: naive CD4+ T cells from blood. These receptors all come from a young woman in good health.

In this sample, this clone turned up a few times. This chain joins TRBV7-2 and TRBJ2-1; unclear D gene. The CDR3 runs to 13 residues. Germline V CDR1 and CDR2: SGHTA, FQGNSA. V lost 5 bases to trimming and J lost 4 bases, with 9 bases between them. The CDR3 bases are TGTGCCAGCAGCCGAATTCTTTACAATGAGCAGTTCTTC. Residues: CASSRILYNEQFF. Full variable domain (outside the CDR3, taken from reference TRBV7-2 and TRBJ2-1): GAGVSQSPSNKVTEKGKDVELRCDPISGHTALYWYRQSLGQGLEFLIYFQGNSAPDKSGLPSDRFSAERTGGSVSTLTIQRTQQEDSAVYLCASSRILYNEQFFGPGTRLTVL.

The chain is built from TRBV4-1 and TRBJ2-5, with 10 bases lining up with TRBD2. With 4 bases clipped from V and 5 bases from J, the junction kept 7 bases outside the gene matches. The germline CDR1 and CDR2 sequences are MGHRA and YSYEKL. CDR3 size: 15 residues. This CDR3 reads CASSPPASGSETQYF. The CDR3 coding sequence is TGCGCCAGCAGCCCCCCGGCTAGCGGGAGTGAGACCCAGTACTTC.

This clone was found a few times. The chain employs TRBV11-1 and TRBJ2-6; D is perhaps TRBD2 (6 bases). There are 19 residues in the CDR3. Germline V gene data show CDR1 as SGHAT and CDR2 as FQDESV (reference sequence). Trimming removed 3 bases at V and 0 bases at J, with 18 bases between. CDR3 DNA sequence: TGTGCCAGCAGCTTTCGGACCCGGGGGTTAAACTCTGGGGCCAACGTCCTGACTTTC. Protein sequence: CASSFRTRGLNSGANVLTF.

This clone occurred a few times. The chain uses TRBV7-9 and TRBJ2-7; D perhaps matches TRBD1 (5 bases). The CDR3 is made up of 14 amino acids. Germline CDR1 and CDR2: SEHNR and FQNEAQ (reference sequence). Trimming pared 2 bases from V and 0 bases from J, leaving 8 bases between. The CDR3 reads CASSLSRASYEQYF. In DNA, the CDR3 is TGTGCCAGCAGCTTATCCAGGGCCTCCTACGAGCAGTACTTC.

The rearrangement uses TRBV10-3 and TRBJ2-3; 9 positions match TRBD2. The germline V gene encodes CDR1 ENHRY and CDR2 SYGVKD. This CDR3 spans 15 amino acids. V lost 8 bases, J lost 2 bases, and 8 bases stayed unmatched. CDR3 coding DNA: TGTGCCATCGGGTCCGGCGGGAGGGTCACAGATACGCAGTATTTT. It codes for CAIGSGGRVTDTQYF.

This clone has just a few counts. V gene TRBV29-1 combines with J gene TRBJ1-5; 9 nucleotides line up with TRBD1. Germline values: CDR1 SQVTM, CDR2 ANQGSEA. CDR3 length: 13 residues. Trimming removed 4 bases from V and 4 bases from J; junction bases left unmatched: 2. CDR3 bases: TGCAGCGTTGGTGGACAGGGGAATCAGCCCCAGCATTTT. This sequence encodes CSVGGQGNQPQHF.

In this sample, this clone turned up a few times. V is TRBV7-9 and J is TRBJ1-1; D not certain. This CDR3 is 14 amino acids long. The germline V gene encodes CDR1 SEHNR and CDR2 FQNEAQ (reference sequence). The V gene lost 3 bases and the J gene lost 6 bases, with 14 bases spanning the gap. CDR3 loop: CASSFLGITPEAFF. Here the CDR3 DNA reads TGTGCCAGCAGCTTTCTGGGGATAACGCCTGAAGCTTTCTTT.

This clone appeared a few times. The chain combines TRBV18 with TRBJ2-7; 7 positions agree with TRBD2. Per germline, CDR1 KGHSH and CDR2 LQKENI. The CDR3 has 14 residues. The junction had 4 bases not matched to a gene; V was cut back by 5 bases and J by 0 bases. CDR3 in DNA: TGTGCCAGCTCATCACGGACTAGCTCCTACGAGCAGTACTTC. This codes for CASSSRTSSYEQYF.